Each of the 26 T cell receptor beta chains below was sequenced from the same sample in a study of T cells in Graves' hyperthyroidism and ophthalmopathy. RNA transcripts provided the source from which TCR beta CDR3 regions were amplified. Researchers ran a first-round RT-PCR on the TCR CDR3 using the HTBI primer set. MiXCR was run by TCRdb on the multiplex PCR reads, yielding one entry per CDR3 protein. The table records around 500,000 distinct CDR3 sequences, about 16% of them present only once. The source material was blood. All receptors come from a woman aged 25 to 39 with Graves' ophthalmopathy.

This clonotype appeared a few times. This rearrangement joins TRBV6-2 or TRBV6-3 to TRBJ2-5; 13 bases align to TRBD2. CDR1 and CDR2 from the germline V gene are MNHEY and SVGEGT. V shed 6 bases, J shed 4 bases, and the junction held 14 bases outside the gene matches. CDR3 length: 18 amino acids. CDR3 loop: CASRRTSGSWVRGETQYF. CDR3 sequence (DNA): TGTGCCAGCAGGAGGACTAGCGGGAGTTGGGTCCGGGGAGAGACCCAGTACTTC.

To note about this clonotype: A much larger clone sits a single nucleotide away, making a read error possible. The genes are TRBV28 and TRBJ1-4, with a weak D call TRBD1 (5 bases). The germline gives CDR1 MDHEN, CDR2 SYDVKM. The germline V and J ends were trimmed by 6 bases and 12 bases, with 17 bases remaining between them. The CDR3 runs to 13 residues. The CDR3 loop is CASSPGGNKELFF. CDR3 coding DNA: TGTGCCAGCAGCCCGGGGGGAAACAAAGAACTGTTTTTT.

The J gene is TRBJ1-1, the V gene TRBV25-1; TRBD1 might be the D (6 bases). V dropped 2 bases and J dropped 0 bases, with 10 bases sitting between them. Per the germline V gene, CDR1 is MGHDK and CDR2 is SYGVNS. The CDR3 covers 15 residues. In nucleotides, the CDR3 is TGTGCCAGCAGTGAACCCGGACAGATGAACACTGAAGCTTTCTTT. Its protein is CASSEPGQMNTEAFF.

This clonotype showed up many times. This chain links TRBV5-1 with TRBJ1-6; TRBD1 might be the D (5 bases). V was shortened by 4 bases and J by 4 bases, with 21 bases between the two germline ends. Germline CDR1 reads SGHRS; CDR2 reads YFSETQ. CDR3 length: 18 amino acids. The CDR3 DNA is TGCGCCAGCAGCCTCGAGGTGACGGGGCAGGGTTATAATTCACCCCTCCACTTT. It yields the protein CASSLEVTGQGYNSPLHF.

The table lists this clonotype with many counts. The rearrangement uses TRBV18 and TRBJ2-4; 7 bases map to TRBD2. The germline CDR1 and CDR2 sequences are KGHSH and LQKENI. The CDR3 is 16 residues long. J lost 7 bases, V lost 3 bases, and 12 bases had no gene match. CDR3 in amino acids: CASSPGFAGVFNIQYF. The CDR3 DNA is TGTGCCAGCTCACCCGGCTTTGCGGGAGTCTTTAACATTCAGTACTTC. The entire variable domain, with the rest obtained from reference TRBV18 and TRBJ2-4, is as follows: NAGVMQNPRHLVRRRGQEARLRCSPMKGHSHVYWYRQLPEEGLKFMVYLQKENIIDESGMPKERFSAEFPKEGPSILRIQQVVRGDSAAYFCASSPGFAGVFNIQYFGAGTRLSVL.

Many counts were recorded for this clonotype. The V call is TRBV6-2 or TRBV6-3, the J call TRBJ1-5; 10 positions match TRBD1. Germline-derived CDR1 and CDR2 are MNHEY and SVGEGT. With V trimmed by 5 bases and J by 4 bases, 8 bases remained unmatched. The CDR3 consists of 16 residues. CDR3 protein: CASSPGQGIGNQPQHF. CDR3 sequence (DNA): TGTGCCAGCAGTCCGGGACAGGGGATCGGTAATCAGCCCCAGCATTTT.

In this sample, this clonotype turned up many times. The rearrangement joins TRBV12-3 or TRBV12-4 to TRBJ2-5; possibly TRBD2 for D (5 bases). V was pared by 4 bases and J by 5 bases, with 17 bases between. This CDR3 spans 15 amino acids. The CDR3 DNA follows: TGTGCCAGCAGTTCCAACCGAGGGAACTTTGAGACCCAGTACTTC. This codes for CASSSNRGNFETQYF.

The table lists this clonotype with many counts. The chain recombines TRBV7-9 with TRBJ2-7; the D gene is possibly TRBD1 (6 bases). Germline CDR1 and CDR2: SEHNR and FQNEAQ (reference sequence). This CDR3 region has 13 residues. With 6 bases removed from V and 5 bases from J, the gap between germline ends came to 14 bases. CDR3 in amino acids: CASRSGHFDEQYF. CDR3 bases: TGTGCCAGCAGATCGGGACACTTCGACGAGCAGTACTTC. The variable domain in full, with the rest retrieved from reference TRBV7-9 and TRBJ2-7, is DTGVSQNPRHKITKRGQNVTFRCDPISEHNRLYWYRQTLGQGPEFLTYFQNEAQLEKSRLLSDRFSAERPKGSFSTLEIQRTEQGDSAMYLCASRSGHFDEQYFGPGTRLTVT.

The sample holds many counts of this clonotype. The CDR3 is CASSTLFGVATNTEAFF. DNA for the CDR3: TGTGCCAGCAGTACCCTTTTTGGGGTCGCCACGAACACTGAAGCTTTCTTT. This sequence joins TRBV27 and TRBJ1-1; no firm D call. CDR3 length: 17 amino acids. Germline CDR1 is MNHEY and CDR2 is SMNVEV (reference sequence). Trimming removed 5 bases from V and 1 base from J, with 20 bases in between.

This clonotype appeared many times. V is TRBV7-8 and J is TRBJ2-5, with D perhaps matching TRBD1 or TRBD2 (6 bases each). Germline lookup yields CDR1 SGHVS and CDR2 FQNEAQ. The CDR3 extends over 13 amino acids. V was clipped by 5 bases and J by 7 bases, with 14 bases between them. The CDR3 loop reads CASSTSGGGTQYF. The CDR3 DNA reads TGTGCCAGCAGCACCTCCGGAGGGGGGACCCAGTACTTC.

This chain links TRBV29-1 with TRBJ2-2; 13 bases fit TRBD2. After removal of 5 bases from V and 7 bases from J, the junction contained 7 bases not matched to a gene. This CDR3 has 15 residues. Germline V gives CDR1 SQVTM, CDR2 ANQGSEA. The CDR3 sequence is CSVWTSGSGGGELFF. CDR3 nucleotide sequence: TGCAGCGTTTGGACTAGCGGGAGCGGAGGCGGGGAGCTGTTTTTT.

The chain employs TRBV20-1 and TRBJ2-1, with D perhaps given as TRBD1 or TRBD2 (6 bases each). CDR1 is DFQATT, CDR2 SNEGSKA, per germline (reference sequence). This CDR3 contains 15 residues. Trimming left V 6 bases short and J 10 bases short, with 25 bases between. The CDR3, as DNA: TGCAGTGCCTACAGGGAGACTAGGCGTTCCGAGGAGCAGTTCTTC. As protein: CSAYRETRRSEEQFF.

V and J are TRBV14 and TRBJ2-1, with a tentative D call TRBD1 (5 bases). Looked up from germline, CDR1 is SGHDN and CDR2 is FVKESK. Trimming pared 0 bases from V and 15 bases from J, leaving 12 bases between. This CDR3 comprises 12 residues. The CDR3: CASSQDQGVGFF. CDR3 coding DNA: TGTGCCAGCAGCCAAGATCAGGGTGTTGGGTTCTTC.

This clonotype was detected ten times or more. This chain connects TRBV5-1 to TRBJ1-6; D not resolved. Germline loops: CDR1 SGHRS, CDR2 YFSETQ. Between the trimmed V and J ends, which lost 7 bases and 7 bases, there was a span of 15 bases. The CDR3 loop spans 14 amino acids. CDR3 nucleotides: TGCGCCAGCTGTCAAGGAGGAGGAAATTCACCCCTCCACTTT. This encodes CASCQGGGNSPLHF. Drawing the rest from reference TRBV5-1 and TRBJ1-6, the complete variable domain is KAGVTQTPRYLIKTRGQQVTLSCSPISGHRSVSWYQQTPGQGLQFLFEYFSETQRNKGNFPGRFSGRQFSNSRSEMNVSTLELGDSALYLCASCQGGGNSPLHFGNGTRLTVT.

This clonotype was seen repeatedly, ten times or more. V gene TRBV11-2 combines with J gene TRBJ2-2, with 11 bases fitting TRBD2. V shed 4 bases, J shed 0 bases, and the junction held 4 bases outside the gene matches. CDR1 is SGHAT, CDR2 FQNNGV, per germline. This CDR3 spans 17 amino acids. Written as DNA, the CDR3 is TGTGCCAGCAGCTCGGGACTAGCGGAGGCGAACACCGGGGAGCTGTTTTTT. Amino acids: CASSSGLAEANTGELFF.

This clonotype came up many times. This rearrangement joins TRBV7-3 to TRBJ2-2; no clear D. V lost 5 bases, J lost 0 bases, and 16 bases lay in between. The CDR3 extends over 17 amino acids. In germline, CDR1 is SGHTA, CDR2 FQGTGA. The CDR3 nucleotides read TGTGCCAGCAGCCCAACTTTGGGCGGCGCGAACACCGGGGAGCTGTTTTTT. It translates to CASSPTLGGANTGELFF.

The gene calls are TRBV15 and TRBJ1-5; D not resolved. CDR3 length: 15 residues. Trimming took 1 base from V and 4 from J, leaving 11 bases between them. Germline V lookup: CDR1 LNHNV, CDR2 YYDKDF (reference sequence). DNA of the CDR3: TGTGCCACCAGCAGAGTGGCCTTTCAAAATCAGCCCCAGCATTTT. It translates to CATSRVAFQNQPQHF.

This clonotype was observed many times. V is TRBV6-5 and J is TRBJ1-2; D not resolved. The CDR3 contains 13 residues. Germline V CDR1 and CDR2: MNHEY, SVGAGI. The V end lost 0 bases, the J end lost 8 bases, and 10 bases lay between the germline ends. The DNA of the CDR3 is TGTGCCAGCAGTTACTCGCTGGGTACAGGCTACACCTTC. Protein product: CASSYSLGTGYTF.

This clonotype was recorded many times. The chain employs TRBV28 and TRBJ2-3; D is possibly TRBD2 (5 bases). Germline V gene lookup returns CDR1 MDHEN and CDR2 SYDVKM. There are 15 residues in the CDR3. Trimming shortened V by 10 bases and J by 6 bases, and 23 bases separated the two germline ends. CDR3 in DNA: TGTGCCACCCATGGGGAGATAGTGGTTGGGGATACGCAGTATTTT. Translation gives CATHGEIVVGDTQYF.

This clonotype was counted ten times or more. The chain combines TRBV20-1 with TRBJ2-7, with a possible D match to TRBD2 (6 bases). Trimming cost V 4 bases and J 4 bases, with 17 bases left between them. Germline CDR1 is DFQATT and CDR2 is SNEGSKA (reference sequence). This CDR3 has 14 residues. In nucleotides, the CDR3 is TGCAGTGCTACCGCGGGACGGGAGACTTACGAGCAGTACTTC. It codes for CSATAGRETYEQYF.

This clonotype came up a few times. The chain is built from TRBV12-3 or TRBV12-4 and TRBJ1-4; 9 bases are a match to TRBD1. V lost 4 bases to trimming and J lost 9 bases; unmatched junction nucleotides: 6. The CDR3 extends over 14 amino acids. The CDR3 is CASSSTGQGKKLFF. In DNA, the CDR3 is TGTGCCAGCAGTTCCACGGGACAGGGAAAAAAACTGTTTTTT.

In its sample, this clonotype was seen many times. V gene TRBV6-2 or TRBV6-3 combines with J gene TRBJ2-7; no reliable D call. The CDR3 is made up of 17 amino acids. Germline V gives CDR1 MNHEY, CDR2 SVGEGT. V was cut by 0 bases and J by 0 bases, with 15 bases left in between. The CDR3 loop is CASSYSQSAPFSYEQYF. CDR3 DNA sequence: TGTGCCAGCAGTTACTCTCAGAGCGCTCCCTTCTCCTACGAGCAGTACTTC.

This clonotype was seen more than once but under ten times. This likely comes from a read error, as the CDR3 has no conserved phenylalanine or tryptophan at its end. The chain links TRBV2 to TRBJ1-5, with 9 bases lining up with TRBD1. V was pared by 4 bases and J by 4 bases, with 5 bases of the junction left unmatched. This CDR3 comprises 15 residues. Germline CDR1 SNHLY, CDR2 FYNNEI. CDR3 in amino acids: CASSGDRAGNQPQHL. DNA of the CDR3: TGTGCCAGCAGTGGGGACAGGGCGGGTAATCAGCCCCAGCATCTT.

The V call is TRBV6-2 or TRBV6-3, the J call TRBJ1-1, with 7 positions matching TRBD1. The length of the CDR3 is 15 residues. The V and J ends lost 0 bases and 10 bases, in that order; junction bases with no gene match: 11. The germline CDR1 and CDR2 sequences are MNHEY and SVGEGT. CDR3 sequence reads: CASSYSGGTVGGAFF. In DNA form, the CDR3 reads TGTGCCAGCAGTTACTCTGGAGGGACAGTCGGGGGAGCTTTCTTT.

The rearrangement uses TRBV2 and TRBJ2-3; TRBD2 matches 9 bases. V shed 1 base, J shed 2 bases, and the junction held 7 bases outside the gene matches. CDR1 is SNHLY, CDR2 FYNNEI, per germline. The CDR3 consists of 17 residues. The CDR3 sequence is CASSEGFSGRVTDTQYF. The CDR3 coding sequence is TGTGCCAGCAGTGAAGGGTTTAGCGGGAGAGTCACAGATACGCAGTATTTT.

This rearrangement joins TRBV19 to TRBJ2-5, with a possible D match to TRBD2 (6 bases). V lost 10 bases, J lost 4 bases, and 16 bases lay in between. Germline CDR1 is LNHDA and CDR2 is SQIVND (reference sequence). The CDR3 totals 13 residues. CDR3 region: CATKEGMGETQYF. CDR3 coding DNA: TGTGCCACCAAGGAGGGGATGGGAGAGACCCAGTACTTC.